The clone carrying this T cell receptor (beta chain) has just a few counts. Its specificity is unknown. Sample barcodes and UMIs were carried by the TCR alpha and TCR beta cDNA libraries that 5'RACE generated with constant-segment primers. TCRdb reprocessed the 5' RACE reads with MiXCR, giving one entry per CDR3 protein. The sample has 120,000 to 150,000 distinct CDR3 sequences; less than 20% are singletons. The data belong to a study of T-cell memory formation after mild COVID-19. Study findings and constraints: Whether day 37 second-wave clones are SARS-CoV-2-specific was not confirmed. Some SARS-CoV-2-responding clones were already detected in memory before infection.

Germline CDR1 is SNHLY and CDR2 is FYNNEI. J gave up 5 bases and V 6 bases, and 6 bases lay outside the gene matches. The CDR3 is 14 amino acids. Sequences were obtained from PBMCs or a T cell subset sorted from them (not recorded which). This clonotype originated in an adult woman who had mild COVID-19 (a few samples of this study predate the infection). Cell type and time point are not known. The chain recombines TRBV2 with TRBJ1-1; 10 bases align to TRBD1. CDR3 residues: CASRDRGLATEAFF. CDR3 nucleotides: TGTGCCAGCAGGGACAGGGGGTTAGCAACTGAAGCTTTCTTT.